This entry lists 2 T cell receptor beta chains sequenced from one sample in a study of blood T cell repertoires in COVID-19. Sequencing was performed with immunoSEQ multiplex PCR; in TCRdb, only in-frame clones are kept and a portion is missing. The sample consists of 90,000 to 110,000 clones, 75% to 90% of them appearing once. Sequenced sample: peripheral blood. The receptors here all came from a human donor in a cohort sampled during active COVID-19.

V usage is TRBV7-9 and J usage is TRBJ1-1, with D uncertain. V dropped 3 bases and J dropped 1 base, with 9 bases sitting between them. The CDR3 covers 14 residues. CDR1 and CDR2 (germline): SEHNR, FQNEAQ (reference sequence). The CDR3 protein is CASSFTPQNTEAFF. CDR3 in DNA: TGTGCCAGCAGCTTTACCCCACAGAACACTGAAGCTTTCTTT.

The rearrangement uses TRBV7-9 and TRBJ2-2, with 11 bases aligning to TRBD2. The CDR3 runs to 17 residues. J gave up 5 bases and V 1 base, and 6 bases lay outside the gene matches. From germline, CDR1 is SEHNR and CDR2 FQNEAQ (reference sequence). CDR3 DNA sequence: TGTGCCAGCAGCTTAGTCACTAGCGGGAGTGGTACCGGGGAGCTGTTTTTT. This gives the protein CASSLVTSGSGTGELFF. Filled out from reference TRBV7-9 and TRBJ2-2, the complete variable domain reads DTGVSQNPRHKITKRGQNVTFRCDPISEHNRLYWYRQTLGQGPEFLTYFQNEAQLEKSRLLSDRFSAERPKGSFSTLEIQRTEQGDSAMYLCASSLVTSGSGTGELFFGEGSRLTVL.